The present T cell receptor beta chain was sequenced within a study of blood T cell repertoires in COVID-19. The wider study: Sources were T cells, B-cell-depleted T cells, or PBMCs; the material itself was cDNA or gDNA.

Sequenced by immunoSEQ multiplex PCR; TCRdb stores in-frame clones only, minus some. The table includes some 300,000 clones, roughly 91% detected once. V lost 5 bases, J lost 10 bases, and 18 bases lay in between. The CDR3 sequence is 15 residues long. Germline values: CDR1 MNHEY, CDR2 SMNVEV (reference sequence). This receptor was obtained from a woman in her forties or fifties who had been exposed to COVID-19. Sequencing input: PBMCs or T cells enriched from blood (not recorded which). This sequence joins TRBV27 and TRBJ1-6; tentatively, D is TRBD1 (6 bases). The CDR3 loop reads CASSPGAGAGSPLHF. CDR3 nucleotides: TGTGCCAGCAGTCCCGGGGCGGGGGCGGGCTCACCCCTCCACTTT.